This entry lists 10 T cell receptor beta chains sequenced from one sample in a study of blood T cell repertoires in COVID-19. Measured with immunoSEQ multiplex PCR; TCRdb has only the in-frame clones, and not every one. The sample has about 300,000 clones; over 85% are singletons. Sequenced material: PBMCs or T cells enriched from blood (not recorded which). These receptor sequences come from a woman between 45 and 60 years old who had been exposed to COVID-19.

The chain is built from TRBV5-1 and TRBJ2-1; 9 bases fit TRBD1. Germline V CDR1 and CDR2: SGHRS, YFSETQ. Trimming took 5 bases from V and 8 from J; bases not matched to a gene: 17. CDR3 length: 17 amino acids. The CDR3: CASSSGQGLPHNDEQFF. The CDR3 DNA is TGCGCCAGCAGTTCGGGACAGGGCCTCCCCCATAACGATGAGCAGTTCTTC. Full variable domain (outside the CDR3, taken from reference TRBV5-1 and TRBJ2-1): KAGVTQTPRYLIKTRGQQVTLSCSPISGHRSVSWYQQTPGQGLQFLFEYFSETQRNKGNFPGRFSGRQFSNSRSEMNVSTLELGDSALYLCASSSGQGLPHNDEQFFGPGTRLTVL.

This clone came up once. This sequence joins TRBV7-9 and TRBJ1-4; D possibly corresponds to TRBD1 (5 bases). CDR1 and CDR2 (germline): SEHNR, FQNEAQ (reference sequence). This CDR3 has 15 residues. Trimming removed 3 bases at V and 0 bases at J, with 8 bases between. CDR3 sequence reads: CASSFQGATNEKLFF. DNA of the CDR3: TGTGCCAGCAGCTTCCAGGGCGCAACTAATGAAAAACTGTTTTTT.

The rearrangement uses TRBV5-6 and TRBJ2-1, with D tentatively TRBD2 (5 bases). V lost 5 bases and J lost 7, with 13 bases in between. From germline, CDR1 is SGHDT and CDR2 YYEEEE. This CDR3 is built from 13 residues. The CDR3 spells CASSRDVLNEQFF. For the CDR3, the DNA is TGTGCCAGCAGTCGGGATGTCTTGAATGAGCAGTTCTTC. The full variable domain, completed using reference TRBV5-6 and TRBJ2-1, is DAGVTQSPTHLIKTRGQQVTLRCSPKSGHDTVSWYQQALGQGPQFIFQYYEEEERQRGNFPDRFSGHQFPNYSSELNVNALLLGDSALYLCASSRDVLNEQFFGPGTRLTVL.

This sequence joins TRBV19 and TRBJ1-1; 7 positions match TRBD1. CDR3 length: 17 residues. CDR1 LNHDA and CDR2 SQIVND come from the germline V gene (reference sequence). V trimming: 0 bases; J trimming: 0 bases; junction bases outside the gene matches: 7. CDR3 region: CASSIDLRTGLNTEAFF. The CDR3 DNA sequence: TGTGCCAGTAGTATAGATCTTAGGACAGGCTTGAACACTGAAGCTTTCTTT.

The J gene is TRBJ1-5, the V gene TRBV27, with 7 bases matching TRBD1. From germline, CDR1 is MNHEY and CDR2 SMNVEV (reference sequence). With 1 base clipped from V and 5 bases from J, the junction kept 2 bases outside the gene matches. This CDR3 is built from 14 residues. The CDR3 nucleotides are TGTGCCAGCAGTTTATGGCAGGGGGATCAGCCCCAGCATTTT. Translated, it gives CASSLWQGDQPQHF.

The chain links TRBV25-1 to TRBJ1-2, with 7 bases aligning to TRBD1. The CDR3 runs 15 residues. Germline V gives CDR1 MGHDK, CDR2 SYGVNS. Losses at the gene ends were 1 base for V and 0 bases for J; bases not matched to a gene: 2. The CDR3 spells CASSESDRSNYGYTF. The CDR3 DNA is TGTGCCAGCAGTGAATCGGACAGGTCTAACTATGGCTACACCTTC.

The chain carries TRBV18 and TRBJ1-4, with D maybe TRBD1 (6 bases). This CDR3 region has 14 residues. V lost 2 bases and J 8 bases, leaving 12 bases between the germline ends. The germline V gene has CDR1 KGHSH and CDR2 LQKENI. The CDR3 DNA reads TGTGCCAGCTCACCAACAGGGAATGGAGAAAAACTGTTTTTT. Translation: CASSPTGNGEKLFF.

This chain links TRBV18 with TRBJ1-3; D is uncertain. Trimming removed 0 bases from V and 0 bases from J, with 6 bases in between. Germline V gene data show CDR1 as KGHSH and CDR2 as LQKENI. The CDR3 loop spans 15 amino acids. CDR3 region: CASSPPSGSGNTIYF. CDR3 DNA: TGTGCCAGCTCACCACCGTCCGGCTCTGGAAACACCATATATTTT.

This clone was picked up one time. The gene calls are TRBV3-1 (or the pseudogene TRBV3-2) and TRBJ1-6; D ambiguous. CDR3 length: 18 residues. The germline V gene encodes CDR1 LGHDT and CDR2 YNNKEL (reference sequence). V gave up 4 bases and J gave up 10 bases, with 26 bases separating them. The CDR3 spells CASSPRGLGAYLPSPLHF. In DNA form, the CDR3 reads TGTGCCAGCAGCCCCCGAGGATTAGGAGCCTACCTTCCGTCACCCCTCCACTTT.

The chain has TRBV28 and TRBJ1-5; 7 positions agree with TRBD1. V was clipped by 5 bases and J by 3 bases; unmatched bases: 7. Germline assignment: CDR1 MDHEN and CDR2 SYDVKM. The CDR3 extends over 15 amino acids. The CDR3 protein is CASSTGATLNQPQHF. DNA of the CDR3: TGTGCCAGCAGTACAGGGGCTACCCTCAATCAGCCCCAGCATTTT.